These T cell receptor beta chains were read from a single sample in a study of control samples from healthy donors and cancer patients. TCRdb's table, derived via immunoSEQ multiplex PCR, lists solely in-frame clones and lacks some. The sample contains under 40,000 clones, 83% of which appear only once. The sequenced material came from PBMCs. These receptors came from a woman in her fifties or sixties with lung cancer. The CDR3 runs from the conserved cysteine through the conserved F or W. Each record gives: CDR3 protein, CDR3 DNA, V gene, J gene, CDR3 length, D gene, clone size. A D gene is named only where the DNA matches it firmly. Clone size is shown for a subset of rows, as once, few, many or a class of expanded clone.

CAWSEGGASNQPQHF	TGTGCCTGGAGTGAAGGAGGGGCTAGCAATCAGCCCCAGCATTTT	TRBV30	TRBJ1-5	15	-	-
CASSMDRENQPQHF	TGTGCCAGCAGCATGGACAGGGAGAATCAGCCCCAGCATTTT	TRBV7-2	TRBJ1-5	14	TRBD1	-
CAISNPGTGQETQYF	TGTGCCATCAGCAACCCTGGGACAGGCCAAGAGACCCAGTACTTC	TRBV10-3	TRBJ2-5	15	TRBD1	few
CASSLRGRGQSTEAFF	TGTGCCAGCAGCCTACGAGGCAGGGGGCAGAGCACTGAAGCTTTCTTT	TRBV11-3	TRBJ1-1	16	TRBD1	-
CASSPQDRAGELFF	TGTGCCAGTAGTCCCCAAGACAGGGCCGGGGAGCTGTTTTTT	TRBV19	TRBJ2-2	14	TRBD1	-
CASSSGLAASTDTQYF	TGTGCCAGCAGCTCGGGACTAGCGGCTAGCACAGATACGCAGTATTTT	TRBV11-3	TRBJ2-3	16	TRBD2	-
CASSALTGKREAFF	TGTGCCAGCAGTGCACTCACAGGAAAGAGAGAAGCTTTCTTT	TRBV25-1	TRBJ1-1	14	-	-
CASSSGSAGDNSPLHF	TGTGCCAGCAGCTCTGGCTCCGCGGGGGATAATTCACCCCTCCACTTT	TRBV11-2	TRBJ1-6	16	-	-
CASSLNRDPYNEQFF	TGTGCCAGCAGCTTAAACCGGGACCCATACAATGAGCAGTTCTTC	TRBV7-3	TRBJ2-1	15	-	medium-sized
CATSGTGTGVYTEAFF	TGTGCCACCAGCGGAACCGGGACAGGGGTTTACACTGAAGCTTTCTTT	TRBV15	TRBJ1-1	16	TRBD1	-
CASSLTGENYGYTF	TGCGCCAGCAGCTTGACAGGGGAAAACTATGGCTACACCTTC	TRBV5-1	TRBJ1-2	14	TRBD1	-
CASSPNGQGYNEQFF	TGTGCCAGTAGCCCGAATGGACAGGGCTACAATGAGCAGTTCTTC	TRBV19	TRBJ2-1	15	TRBD1	-
CASSLRDRERNEQFF	TGTGCCAGCAGTCTCCGGGACAGAGAACGCAATGAGCAGTTCTTC	TRBV2	TRBJ2-1	15	TRBD1	-
CASRRDIEDEQYF	TGTGCCAGCAGGCGGGACATCGAAGACGAGCAGTACTTC	TRBV7-8	TRBJ2-7	13	-	-
CASSAVTSGARDTQYF	TGTGCCAGCAGTGCCGTGACTAGCGGGGCCAGAGATACGCAGTATTTT	TRBV6-4	TRBJ2-3	16	TRBD2	-
CASSSLPRGTEAFF	TGTGCCAGCAGTTCCTTACCGCGGGGGACTGAAGCTTTCTTT	TRBV27	TRBJ1-1	14	-	-
CASSSGGGELNTEAFF	TGCGCCAGCAGCTCGGGTGGGGGCGAGCTGAACACTGAAGCTTTCTTT	TRBV5-1	TRBJ1-1	16	-	-
CAWTLGGEAFF	TGTGCCTGGACGTTAGGGGGTGAAGCTTTCTTT	TRBV30	TRBJ1-1	11	-	-
CASSYSRSNQPQHF	TGTGCCAGCAGTTACTCGCGTAGCAATCAGCCCCAGCATTTT	TRBV6-2/TRBV6-3	TRBJ1-5	14	-	once
CASSRDRGELFF	TGTGCCAGTAGTCGCGACCGCGGGGAGCTGTTTTTT	TRBV19	TRBJ2-2	12	-	once
CASSDYEGRSQEQYF	TGTGCCAGCAGCGACTATGAGGGGAGGTCCCAGGAGCAGTACTTC	TRBV5-4	TRBJ2-7	15	-	-
CASSVLSSSRYGYTF	TGCGCCAGCAGCGTCCTTTCCTCCTCGCGGTATGGCTACACCTTC	TRBV5-1	TRBJ1-2	15	-	-
CASRSPGVRGYTF	TGTGCCAGCCGATCGCCAGGTGTTAGGGGCTACACCTTC	TRBV2	TRBJ1-2	13	-	-
CASSPPGETQYF	TGTGCCAGTAGTCCCCCTGGGGAGACCCAGTACTTC	TRBV19	TRBJ2-5	12	-	few
CAWSSGRDEKLFF	TGTGCCTGGAGTTCCGGAAGAGATGAAAAACTGTTTTTT	TRBV30	TRBJ1-4	13	-	few
CASSFTGVHEQFF	TGTGCCAGCAGCTTTACGGGAGTCCATGAGCAGTTCTTC	TRBV5-4	TRBJ2-1	13	-	-
CASIQGARAEAFF	TGTGCCAGCATTCAGGGGGCGCGCGCTGAAGCTTTCTTT	TRBV6-5	TRBJ1-1	13	TRBD1	-
CASSLEYGSNEKLFF	TGTGCCAGCAGCTTAGAATACGGCAGTAATGAAAAACTGTTTTTT	TRBV11-2	TRBJ1-4	15	-	-
CASSWGGTDTQYF	TGTGCCAGCAGCTGGGGGGGCACAGATACGCAGTATTTT	TRBV7-9	TRBJ2-3	13	-	-
CASSQEASGRNEQFF	TGCGCCAGCAGCCAAGAGGCTAGCGGGAGGAATGAGCAGTTCTTC	TRBV4-3	TRBJ2-1	15	TRBD2	few
CASSSTESGEQYF	TGTGCCAGCAGCTCGACAGAGTCTGGCGAGCAGTACTTC	TRBV7-7	TRBJ2-7	13	-	-
CASSSRVENTDTQYF	TGTGCCAGCAGTTCCCGTGTTGAGAACACAGATACGCAGTATTTT	TRBV27	TRBJ2-3	15	-	-
CASSHYLGGGQETQYF	TGTGCCAGCAGTCACTACCTGGGGGGGGGACAAGAGACCCAGTACTTC	TRBV27	TRBJ2-5	16	TRBD2	once
CASSQDRDTEAFF	TGTGCCAGCAGCCAAGACAGGGACACTGAAGCTTTCTTT	TRBV4-2	TRBJ1-1	13	-	-
CASSFPGGGPQHF	TGTGCCAGCAGCTTCCCGGGGGGCGGCCCCCAGCATTTT	TRBV7-8	TRBJ1-5	13	-	once
CASSFLDTQYF	TGTGCCAGCAGCTTCCTAGATACGCAGTATTTT	TRBV7-9	TRBJ2-3	11	-	-
CASSYEHEQFF	TGTGCCAGCAGCTACGAACATGAGCAGTTCTTC	TRBV5-8	TRBJ2-1	11	-	-
CASLPLRDYNTGELFF	TGTGCCAGCCTCCCCCTCCGGGACTATAACACCGGGGAGCTGTTTTTT	TRBV5-8	TRBJ2-2	16	TRBD2	-
CASSFMENTEAFF	TGTGCCAGCAGTTTCATGGAAAACACTGAAGCTTTCTTT	TRBV12-3/TRBV12-4	TRBJ1-1	13	-	-
CASSSGAGHTGELFF	TGCGCCAGCAGCTCTGGGGCAGGTCACACCGGGGAGCTGTTTTTT	TRBV5-1	TRBJ2-2	15	-	-
CASSPLGAKETQYF	TGTGCCAGCAGCCCATTGGGGGCAAAGGAGACCCAGTACTTC	TRBV5-4	TRBJ2-5	14	-	-
CASSLGGASRETQYF	TGTGCCAGCAGCTTAGGCGGGGCCTCCCGCGAGACCCAGTACTTC	TRBV11-2	TRBJ2-5	15	-	-
CASSYSGTDYNEQFF	TGTGCCAGCAGTTATTCAGGGACAGACTACAATGAGCAGTTCTTC	TRBV6-5	TRBJ2-1	15	TRBD1	-
CASSKAPESSSYNEQFF	TGTGCCAGCAGCAAGGCTCCGGAGTCCAGCTCCTACAATGAGCAGTTCTTC	TRBV21-1	TRBJ2-1	17	-	-
CASSQGDWKANSYNEQFF	TGCGCCAGCAGCCAAGGTGATTGGAAAGCCAACTCCTACAATGAGCAGTTCTTC	TRBV4-1	TRBJ2-1	18	-	-
CASSLAGANVLTF	TGCGCCAGCAGCTTGGCTGGGGCCAACGTCCTGACTTTC	TRBV5-1	TRBJ2-6	13	-	-
CASSGPAGETQYF	TGTGCCAGCAGCGGACCAGCGGGGGAGACCCAGTACTTC	TRBV9	TRBJ2-5	13	TRBD2	-
CASSRDRGNNSPLHF	TGTGCCAGCAGTCGGGACAGGGGAAACAATTCACCCCTCCACTTT	TRBV5-4	TRBJ1-6	15	TRBD1	few
CASRPPGGLNQPQHF	TGTGCCAGCAGGCCTCCCGGGGGTCTCAATCAGCCCCAGCATTTT	TRBV6-5	TRBJ1-5	15	-	-
CASSTLPGPNYGYTF	TGCGCCAGCTCCACTCTTCCGGGTCCCAACTATGGCTACACCTTC	TRBV5-1	TRBJ1-2	15	-	-
CASSWGTASYEQYF	TGTGCCAGCAGCTGGGGGACAGCCTCCTACGAGCAGTACTTC	TRBV11-2	TRBJ2-7	14	TRBD1	-
CASSFSGAGEQYF	TGTGCCAGCAGCTTTTCGGGGGCCGGTGAGCAGTACTTC	TRBV11-2	TRBJ2-7	13	-	-
CASSLPGATSELFF	TGTGCCAGCAGCTTGCCGGGGGCCACGTCCGAGCTGTTTTTT	TRBV5-4	TRBJ2-2	14	-	-
CASSIGGSADLSGNTIYF	TGTGCCAGTAGTATAGGTGGGTCGGCCGACCTCTCTGGAAACACCATATATTTT	TRBV19	TRBJ1-3	18	-	-
CASSGLWEGKVETQYF	TGTGCCAGCAGCGGATTATGGGAAGGGAAGGTAGAGACCCAGTACTTC	TRBV9	TRBJ2-5	16	-	few
CASSSGSADTQYF	TGTGCCAGCAGCTCCGGTTCAGCGGATACGCAGTATTTT	TRBV7-6	TRBJ2-3	13	-	-
CSVWQGNTEAFF	TGCAGCGTTTGGCAGGGGAACACTGAAGCTTTCTTT	TRBV29-1	TRBJ1-1	12	-	-
CASRGTSGSSDTQYF	TGTGCCAGCAGGGGAACTAGCGGGAGTTCAGATACGCAGTATTTT	TRBV2	TRBJ2-3	15	TRBD2	-
CASSPGTGSYEQYF	TGTGCCAGCAGCCCCGGGACAGGGAGCTACGAGCAGTACTTC	TRBV11-2	TRBJ2-7	14	TRBD1	-